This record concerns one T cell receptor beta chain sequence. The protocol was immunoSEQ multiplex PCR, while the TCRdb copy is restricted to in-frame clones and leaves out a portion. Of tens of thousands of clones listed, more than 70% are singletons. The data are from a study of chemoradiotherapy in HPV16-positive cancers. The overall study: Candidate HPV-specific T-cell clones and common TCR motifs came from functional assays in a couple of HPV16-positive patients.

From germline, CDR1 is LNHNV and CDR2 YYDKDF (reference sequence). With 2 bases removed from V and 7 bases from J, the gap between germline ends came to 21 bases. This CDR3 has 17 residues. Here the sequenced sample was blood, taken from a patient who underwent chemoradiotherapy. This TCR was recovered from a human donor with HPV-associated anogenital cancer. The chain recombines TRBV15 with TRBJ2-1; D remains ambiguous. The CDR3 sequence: CATSRPKGLNFVNEQFF. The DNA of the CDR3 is TGTGCCACCAGCAGACCTAAAGGGCTAAACTTCGTGAATGAGCAGTTCTTC.